Following are 4 T cell receptor beta chains from one sample sequenced in a study of OX40 agonist ivuxolimab in advanced cancers. Profiling relied on immunoSEQ multiplex PCR, and the TCRdb table lists in-frame clones only, not all of them. The sample includes about 52,000 clones, around four fifths of them seen just once. The sample in question was CD4+ or CD8+ T cells sorted from blood, obtained in a trial of the OX40 agonist ivuxolimab. These receptors were obtained from an adult with an advanced solid tumor such as melanoma, head and neck, liver or kidney cancer.

The gene calls are TRBV28 and TRBJ2-3, with TRBD2 identical over 9 bases. V lost 5 bases, J lost 0 bases, and 15 bases stayed unmatched. The germline CDR1 and CDR2 sequences are MDHEN and SYDVKM. This CDR3 has 19 residues. CDR3 nucleotide sequence: TGTGCCAGCAGTCCCGTTGCGGGGGGGCAGCGAGGAAGCACAGATACGCAGTATTTT. Its protein product is CASSPVAGGQRGSTDTQYF.

The chain is built from TRBV9 and TRBJ2-1; TRBD2 aligns across 7 bases. CDR3 size: 14 residues. The trim removed 0 bases at V and 7 bases at J, leaving 4 bases unmatched. In germline, CDR1 is SGDLS, CDR2 YYNGEE. The chain's CDR3 is CASSVDGTINEQFF. The DNA for the CDR3 is TGTGCCAGCAGCGTAGACGGGACTATTAATGAGCAGTTCTTC.

This clone was detected only a few times. One end of the junction fails to match germline, which may point to a read error. J is TRBJ1-5 and V is TRBV7-7, with D tentatively TRBD1 (5 bases). The CDR3 has 16 amino acids. CDR1 and CDR2 (germline): SSHAT, FNYEAQ (reference sequence). Written as DNA, the CDR3 is TGTGCTAGCAGCTCGCAGGGAGGGGAGAGCAATCAGCCCCAGCATTTT. Its translation is CASSSQGGESNQPQHF.

As to this clone: This CDR3 is also generated by other DNA sequences in the sample. V is TRBV5-1 and J is TRBJ2-3; TRBD2 might be the D (5 bases). This CDR3 is built from 16 residues. The germline CDR1 and CDR2 sequences are SGHRS and YFSETQ. V was clipped by 2 bases and J by 2 bases, with 15 bases between them. The CDR3 DNA sequence: TGCGCCAGCAGCTTAGCTCGCGGGTCTACCACAGATACGCAGTATTTT. Translation: CASSLARGSTTDTQYF.